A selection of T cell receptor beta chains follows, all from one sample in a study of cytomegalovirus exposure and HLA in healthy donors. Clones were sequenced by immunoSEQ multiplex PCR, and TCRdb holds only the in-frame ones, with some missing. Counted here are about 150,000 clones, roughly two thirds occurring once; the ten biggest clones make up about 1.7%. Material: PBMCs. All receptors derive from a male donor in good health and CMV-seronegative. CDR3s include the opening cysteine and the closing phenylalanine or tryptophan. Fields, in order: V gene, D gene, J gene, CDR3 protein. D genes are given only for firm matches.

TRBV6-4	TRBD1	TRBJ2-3	CASSGRGRLSSTDTQYF
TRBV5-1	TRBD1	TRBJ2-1	CASSLGQGRNEQFF
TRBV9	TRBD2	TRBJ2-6	CASSPTGGTNVLTF
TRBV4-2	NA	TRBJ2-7	CASSPSRSYEQYF
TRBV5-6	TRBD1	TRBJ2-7	CASSLYTRDREYEQYF
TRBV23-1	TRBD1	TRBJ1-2	CASNNRGPNYGYTF
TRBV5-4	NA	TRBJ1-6	CASSPGQPGALHF
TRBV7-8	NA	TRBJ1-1	CASSLFQGLNTEAFF
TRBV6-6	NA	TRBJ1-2	CASSQPPGLLHYGYTF
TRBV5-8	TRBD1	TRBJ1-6	CASSPTGDSPLHF
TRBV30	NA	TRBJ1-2	CAWRSGGRGGYTF
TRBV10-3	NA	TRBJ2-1	CAISETGRGGEQFF
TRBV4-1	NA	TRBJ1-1	CASSQTMGSNSGLLLEAFF
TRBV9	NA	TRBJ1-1	CASSPYRSSEAFF
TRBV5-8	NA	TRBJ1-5	CASTTTGFQPQHF
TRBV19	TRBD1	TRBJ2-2	CASSARQGNTGELFF
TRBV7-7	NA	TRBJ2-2	CASSLEPGGTGELFF
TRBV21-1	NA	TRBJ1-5	CASSNLWGDNQPQHF
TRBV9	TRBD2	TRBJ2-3	CASSVGLAGDGTQYF
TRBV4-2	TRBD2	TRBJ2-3	CASSQDRAGGTDTQYF
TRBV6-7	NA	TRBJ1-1	CASSYSVLQWGAEAFF
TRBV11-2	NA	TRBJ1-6	CASSPGPRDSPLHF
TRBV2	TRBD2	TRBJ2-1	CASSERRGDTAGEQFF